This T cell receptor (beta chain) comes out of a study of shared clonotypes between healthy human individuals (dated by TCRdb to about 2020). About the study as a whole: A couple of women and a few men aged 18 to 49 years were included in the cohort. Per donor, three plates each were used for CD4 naive and CD4 memory, two for CD8 naive, and one for CD8 memory. To estimate repertoire size and how much clonotypes are shared between individuals, the study performed deep sequencing of blood TCR repertoires from 4 to 6 healthy adults. To increase sequencing depth and limit assay-specific biases, different laboratories used diverse techniques to prepare libraries and sequence TCR repertoires. Between about 0.9 and 10 billion PBMCs per donor were obtained by leukapheresis.

Donors were healthy HIV-negative adults with no recently reported acute infections or vaccinations. Only Caucasian adults living in Nashville, Tennessee, USA were represented among the donors. CD4+ T cells were enriched through magnetic negative selection, after which naive cells were positively selected on CD45RA and the remaining negative fraction served as the memory subset. Blood was obtained by leukapheresis, after which PBMCs were separated by Ficoll-Histopaque density gradient centrifugation and cryopreserved in liquid nitrogen vapor phase. Purity and quantity of every magnetically sorted T cell population were checked by analytical flow cytometry. Genomic DNA was isolated from every sorted fraction and measured by UV absorbance on a Nanodrop 2000c. Comments on this clone: The antigen this receptor binds is unknown. The sample holds no much larger clone one base away, and base qualities are not on file.

From its cysteine to its phenylalanine, the CDR3 spans 13 amino acids. Kept here is only the CDR3 DNA, which spans 39 bases and is read in frame from base 1. CDR1 and CDR2 (MNHEY, SVGAGI) derive from the germline V gene. Relative to germline, V is missing 5 bases and J is missing 11 bases, with 11 bases of the junction outside any gene match. Points the paper makes about the study in general: Sampling was limited to blood, and TCR repertoires in tissue likely differ from TCR repertoires in blood. Pairwise subsampling led to the expectation that sequencing depth would affect the degree of clonotype sharing among donors. Even with the large sequencing depth, rarefaction of the sorted-subset datasets indicated that sequencing was incomplete. Because the study included only a small number of donors, the genetic and exposure-history diversity represented was limited. Estimated clonotype richness was generally larger for naive than for memory subsets. Compared with non-shared clonotypes, clonotypes shared by all four sorted-subset donors had higher generation probabilities. Across four donors, around 5% of naive CD4, around 3.5% of naive CD8, approximately 2.5% of memory CD4, and approximately 0.4% of memory CD8 clonotypes were shared.

Using the deep immunoSEQ assay, TCR CDR3 regions were amplified from genomic DNA by multiplex PCR. Genomic DNA extracted from each cell subset was distributed evenly over all wells of several immunoSEQ 96-well plates, and each plate served as one replicate. For sorted subsets, approximately 210 ng genomic DNA, equal to about 30,000 T cell genomes, was loaded into each replicate PCR. The purified libraries were quantified using a Qubit 3.0 fluorometer, sized with a Bioanalyzer 2100, and then quantified again using the KAPA Library Quantification kit. Every immunoSEQ 96-well plate was sequenced on a separate single-read 150-cycle Illumina NextSeq 550 flow cell. The published analysis was carried out like this. Because the immunoSEQ output included only junctional sequences and no quality scores, the filtering could not be the same as the filtering used for full-length reads. Sequences were annotated with PyIR, a Python wrapper for IgBLAST v1.9, using IMGT germline references to assign V/J genes and CDR3. Any read was removed if the V/J assignment was weak (E-value above 1e-6), the CDR3 was missing, or the read contained stop codons, out-of-frame junctions, or ambiguous translated residues. V3J clonotypes were defined by identical inferred V gene, J gene, and CDR3 amino acid sequence. Percentage overlap between repertoires was computed as shared unique clonotypes divided by the size of the smaller repertoire. Three approaches were used to assess repertoire richness: RTK rarefaction, the Chao1 estimator, and Recon v2.1 estimates of unobserved clonotypes. OLGA was used to compute generation probabilities for all TCRbeta clonotypes that the gDNA method yielded from several donors. TCRdb holds this immuneACCESS table with in-frame rearrangements only. Some clones are missing; in checked studies, unresolved V genes explain under half, and the rest has no known cause. For V, J and clone size, that table is used; D and trimming come from the DNA. Within this sample are roughly 2.5 million clones, with around 94% of them counted one time only. Over 0.12% of the sample is taken by the ten largest.

The sequenced sample was naive CD4+ T cells sorted from blood. The label giving this sample's cell subset or site can be read as: CD45RA+ positively selected. The receptor chain draws on TRBV6-5 and TRBJ1-1; 7 central nucleotides agree with TRBD1. The receptor comes from a man aged 18 to 29 in good health. The CDR3 reads CASSLHDRVAAFF. The nucleotide sequence is given as TGTGCCAGCAGTCTCCACGACAGGGTTGCTGCTTTCTTT.